This T cell receptor beta chain was recorded in a study of T-cell memory formation after mild COVID-19. Notes on the study in general: CD4+ contracting clones were found mainly in CM and EM, and CD8+ ones in EMRA.

The CDR3 is 14 residues long. Trimming cost V 8 bases and J 0 bases, with 13 bases left between them. The germline gives CDR1 SGHTA, CDR2 FQGNSA. This clonotype was seen only a few times. No antigen is known for it. Each CDR3 protein gets one entry after TCRdb re-called the 5' RACE reads with MiXCR. The sample has under 300,000 distinct CDR3 sequences; 8% to 10% are singletons. Sequences were obtained from PBMCs or a T cell subset sorted from them (not recorded which). The receptor comes from a man between 18 and 29 years old who had mild COVID-19 (a few samples of this study predate the infection). Cell type and time point are not known. The V and J genes are TRBV7-2 and TRBJ1-1; D not certain. For the CDR3, the DNA is TGTGCCAGCTTCCGGACCTTGTTGAACACTGAAGCTTTCTTT. Protein sequence: CASFRTLLNTEAFF.